This passage covers 29 T cell receptor beta chains from one sample sequenced in a study of T cell responses to AZD1222 COVID-19 vaccine. Assay: immunoSEQ multiplex PCR; the TCRdb copy retains only in-frame clones and omits some. There are 65,000 or so clones in the sample; around 83% occur only once, and more than 8.5% lies in the top ten. This specimen consisted of peripheral blood, obtained on day 0 of AZD1222 vaccination. These receptors were collected from an adult in good health.

This chain connects TRBV9 to TRBJ2-1; unclear D gene. In germline, CDR1 is SGDLS, CDR2 YYNGEE. Trimming cost V 0 bases and J 0 bases, with 7 bases left between them. The CDR3 spans 15 residues. The DNA for the CDR3 is TGTGCCAGCAGCGTAGCGGCGAGCTCCTACAATGAGCAGTTCTTC. It yields the protein CASSVAASSYNEQFF. Full variable domain (outside the CDR3, taken from reference TRBV9 and TRBJ2-1): DSGVTQTPKHLITATGQRVTLRCSPRSGDLSVYWYQQSLDQGLQFLIQYYNGEERAKGNILERFSAQQFPDLHSELNLSSLELGDSALYFCASSVAASSYNEQFFGPGTRLTVL.

The rearrangement joins TRBV7-3 to TRBJ2-7; TRBD1 agrees at 7 bases. V shed 5 bases, J shed 4 bases, and the junction held 11 bases outside the gene matches. Germline V lookup: CDR1 SGHTA, CDR2 FQGTGA. CDR3 size: 15 residues. The CDR3 DNA follows: TGTGCCAGCAGCATAGCCCCGGGACAGCAGTACGAGCAGTACTTC. This encodes CASSIAPGQQYEQYF.

This clone was seen a single time. This chain uses TRBV28 with TRBJ2-1; 15 bases agree with TRBD2. The V gene end was trimmed by 6 bases and the J gene end by 7 bases; junction bases not matched to a gene: 4. The CDR3 extends over 15 amino acids. Looked up from germline, CDR1 is MDHEN and CDR2 is SYDVKM. This CDR3 is CASRLGLAGGNEQFF. CDR3 in DNA: TGTGCCAGCAGATTGGGACTAGCGGGGGGTAATGAGCAGTTCTTC.

The gene calls are TRBV9 and TRBJ1-2; TRBD1 aligns across 11 bases. The V gene's germline CDR1 is SGDLS and CDR2 YYNGEE. The CDR3 contains 16 residues. The junction had 6 bases not matched to a gene; V was cut back by 5 bases and J by 0 bases. CDR3 sequence reads: CASRGQGVRANYGYTF. The CDR3 DNA sequence: TGTGCCAGCAGGGGACAGGGGGTAAGAGCTAACTATGGCTACACCTTC.

V gene TRBV30 combines with J gene TRBJ1-5, with D uncertain. The CDR3 is made up of 13 amino acids. The ends were cut back, 2 bases at V and 4 bases at J, with 9 bases in the middle. Germline CDR1 and CDR2: GTSNPN and SVGIG (reference sequence). This CDR3 reads CAWSLHGNQPQHF. Here the CDR3 DNA reads TGTGCCTGGAGTCTACATGGAAATCAGCCCCAGCATTTT.

This clone was detected only once. The chain combines TRBV4-2 with TRBJ1-6; 9 positions agree with TRBD1. This CDR3 is 15 amino acids long. The V gene end was trimmed by 4 bases and the J gene end by 9 bases; junction bases not matched to a gene: 7. Per the germline V gene, CDR1 is LGHNA and CDR2 is YNFKEQ. CDR3 protein: CASSPRDREASPLHF. The DNA for the CDR3 is TGTGCCAGCAGCCCCAGGGACAGGGAGGCTTCACCCCTCCACTTT.

The rearrangement joins TRBV9 to TRBJ1-2; 8 nucleotides match TRBD1. CDR1 SGDLS and CDR2 YYNGEE come from the germline V gene. V lost 3 bases to trimming and J lost 7 bases; unmatched junction nucleotides: 8. The CDR3 has 14 amino acids. CDR3 sequence (DNA): TGTGCCAGCAGCGCCCAGCAGGGGGCTGGTGGCTACACCTTC. Encoded protein: CASSAQQGAGGYTF.

This chain connects TRBV19 to TRBJ1-5; D unresolved. Looked up from germline, CDR1 is LNHDA and CDR2 is SQIVND (reference sequence). This CDR3 has 16 residues. Trimming cost V 2 bases and J 5 bases, with 16 bases left between them. The CDR3 loop is CASSILAGNHDQPQHF. The DNA for the CDR3 is TGTGCCAGTAGTATACTAGCCGGGAACCATGATCAGCCCCAGCATTTT.

This clone was detected a few times. The gene calls are TRBV10-1 and TRBJ2-3, with TRBD2 identical over 11 bases. The CDR3 consists of 16 residues. The trim removed 2 bases at V and 6 bases at J, leaving 7 bases unmatched. Germline loops: CDR1 WNHNN, CDR2 SYGVQD (reference sequence). CDR3 loop: CASSEELAGAGDTQYF. The DNA of the CDR3 is TGCGCCAGCAGTGAGGAACTAGCGGGGGCCGGGGATACGCAGTATTTT.

This chain joins TRBV28 and TRBJ2-3; D is possibly TRBD1 (5 bases). This CDR3 has 16 amino acids. Germline CDR1 is MDHEN and CDR2 is SYDVKM. V was shortened by 5 bases and J by 1 base, with 16 bases between the two germline ends. The CDR3 nucleotides are TGTGCCAGCAGTCGCTGGGGCTCAGAGGGCACAGATACGCAGTATTTT. This translates into CASSRWGSEGTDTQYF. Complete variable domain (other parts from reference TRBV28 and TRBJ2-3): DVKVTQSSRYLVKRTGEKVFLECVQDMDHENMFWYRQDPGLGLRLIYFSYDVKMKEKGDIPEGYSVSREKKERFSLILESASTNQTSMYLCASSRWGSEGTDTQYFGPGTRLTVL.

This clone has more than one count but fewer than ten. The chain joins TRBV19 to TRBJ1-1; TRBD1 is a possible D gene (6 bases). The CDR3 is 14 amino acids. Germline CDR1 LNHDA, CDR2 SQIVND (reference sequence). V lost 1 base, J lost 0 bases, and 6 bases lay in between. The CDR3 loop is CASSIGTVNTEAFF. The CDR3 region has the DNA TGTGCCAGTAGTATAGGGACAGTGAACACTGAAGCTTTCTTT.

The chain uses TRBV7-9 and TRBJ1-2; TRBD1 might be the D (6 bases). The V end lost 5 bases, the J end lost 0 bases, and 13 bases lay between the germline ends. The length of the CDR3 is 15 residues. Germline V CDR1 and CDR2: SEHNR, FQNEAQ (reference sequence). The CDR3: CASSPGQPTNYGYTF. CDR3 nucleotide sequence: TGTGCCAGCAGCCCCGGACAGCCGACTAACTATGGCTACACCTTC.

The gene calls are TRBV18 and TRBJ1-2; the D is unclear. The CDR3 is 15 residues long. CDR1 is KGHSH, CDR2 LQKENI, per germline. Trimming took off 3 bases at V and 4 bases at J, with 15 bases between the two ends. The CDR3 region is CASSPQDALPYGYTF. CDR3 coding DNA: TGTGCCAGCTCACCCCAGGACGCCCTTCCCTATGGCTACACCTTC.

V and J are TRBV28 and TRBJ2-1; D not certain. From germline, CDR1 is MDHEN and CDR2 SYDVKM. This CDR3 has 12 amino acids. The V gene lost 2 bases and the J gene lost 6 bases, with 5 bases spanning the gap. In DNA form, the CDR3 reads TGTGCCAGCAGTTTAACTGGCAATGAGCAGTTCTTC. Its protein product is CASSLTGNEQFF.

The gene calls are TRBV6-5 and TRBJ1-5; 8 nucleotides match TRBD1. Germline V gene data show CDR1 as MNHEY and CDR2 as SVGAGI. The CDR3 extends over 15 amino acids. With V trimmed by 7 bases and J by 1 base, 6 bases remained unmatched. CDR3: CASTITGGSNQPQHF. CDR3 DNA sequence: TGTGCCAGCACCATAACAGGGGGAAGCAATCAGCCCCAGCATTTT.

The chain uses TRBV24-1 and TRBJ2-1, with a weak D call TRBD1 (6 bases). Between the trimmed V and J ends, which lost 4 bases and 4 bases, there was a span of 13 bases. The CDR3 runs 15 residues. CDR1 KGHDR and CDR2 SFDVKD come from the germline V gene. In DNA form, the CDR3 reads TGTGCCACCAGTGAAACCGGGACAACTTACAATGAGCAGTTCTTC. Protein product: CATSETGTTYNEQFF.

The J gene is TRBJ2-2, the V gene TRBV5-1; 9 nucleotides agree with TRBD1. The V and J ends lost 7 bases and 7 bases, in that order; junction bases with no gene match: 8. Germline V CDR1 and CDR2: SGHRS, YFSETQ. The CDR3 length is 14 residues. CDR3 DNA sequence: TGCGCCAGCTCTGCACAGGGGGCGAACGGGGAGCTGTTTTTT. Residues: CASSAQGANGELFF.

The chain combines TRBV2 with TRBJ1-3; the D is unclear. CDR1 and CDR2 from the germline V gene are SNHLY and FYNNEI. V gave up 3 bases and J gave up 4 bases, with 7 bases separating them. There are 13 residues in the CDR3. CDR3 sequence (DNA): TGTGCCAGCAGTGAGGGTAACGGAAACACCATATATTTT. Amino acids: CASSEGNGNTIYF.

The V gene is TRBV7-3, the J gene TRBJ1-2, with 8 bases identical to TRBD1. Looked up from germline, CDR1 is SGHTA and CDR2 is FQGTGA. The CDR3 totals 15 residues. V lost 5 bases, J lost 4 bases, and 9 bases stayed unmatched. This chain's CDR3 is CASSLGTGVGYGYTF. CDR3 DNA sequence: TGTGCCAGCAGCCTAGGGACAGGCGTCGGCTATGGCTACACCTTC.

The chain joins TRBV6-2 or TRBV6-3 to TRBJ1-1, with 9 bases identical to TRBD1. With V trimmed by 5 bases and J by 6 bases, 10 bases remained unmatched. Germline assignment: CDR1 MNHEY and CDR2 SVGEGT. The CDR3 is made up of 15 amino acids. The CDR3 region has the DNA TGTGCCAGCAGTGCCCACAGGGGGCAAGTATCTGAAGCTTTCTTT. Translating gives CASSAHRGQVSEAFF.

This clone was detected a few times. The rearrangement uses TRBV18 and TRBJ1-5; D may be TRBD1 (5 bases). CDR3 size: 17 residues. Germline V gives CDR1 KGHSH, CDR2 LQKENI. V gave up 2 bases and J gave up 4 bases, with 18 bases separating them. CDR3: CASSPGPGRAQNQPQHF. In DNA, the CDR3 is TGTGCCAGCTCACCAGGGCCAGGGAGGGCTCAAAATCAGCCCCAGCATTTT.

The chain employs TRBV28 and TRBJ1-1; D uncertain. V lost 4 bases to trimming and J lost 1 base, with 10 bases between them. The length of the CDR3 is 14 residues. The germline V gene has CDR1 MDHEN and CDR2 SYDVKM. As DNA, the CDR3 is TGTGCCAGCAGTTCGCCTCCTACGAACACTGAAGCTTTCTTT. Translation: CASSSPPTNTEAFF.

This clone appeared a few times. The DNA of the CDR3 is TGTGCCAGCAGTTACTCGATCAACGGTAACTATGGCTACACCTTC. Amino acids: CASSYSINGNYGYTF. V usage is TRBV6-5 and J usage is TRBJ1-2; D uncertain. Deletions cut 0 bases from V and 1 base from J, with 9 bases between. Germline loops: CDR1 MNHEY, CDR2 SVGAGI. The CDR3 sequence is 15 residues long.

The chain recombines TRBV2 with TRBJ2-7; the D is unclear. The CDR3 contains 10 residues. Trimming took 8 bases from V and 5 from J, leaving 7 bases between them. Germline V lookup: CDR1 SNHLY, CDR2 FYNNEI. Here the CDR3 reads CASGRDEQYF. As DNA, the CDR3 is TGTGCCAGCGGGCGCGACGAGCAGTACTTC.

This clone came up a few times. V usage is TRBV5-6 and J usage is TRBJ1-5; TRBD1 might be the D (5 bases). Between the trimmed V and J ends, which lost 1 base and 5 bases, there was a span of 10 bases. This CDR3 comprises 14 residues. From germline, CDR1 is SGHDT and CDR2 YYEEEE. CDR3 sequence: CASSLFSGDQPQHF. The CDR3 nucleotides read TGTGCCAGCAGCTTGTTTTCGGGGGATCAGCCCCAGCATTTT. Using reference TRBV5-6 and TRBJ1-5 for the parts outside the CDR3, the full variable domain is DAGVTQSPTHLIKTRGQQVTLRCSPKSGHDTVSWYQQALGQGPQFIFQYYEEEERQRGNFPDRFSGHQFPNYSSELNVNALLLGDSALYLCASSLFSGDQPQHFGDGTRLSIL.

This sequence joins TRBV7-9 and TRBJ1-2; TRBD1 matches 7 bases. The CDR3 runs 15 residues. After removal of 8 bases from V and 3 bases from J, the junction contained 12 bases not matched to a gene. Germline CDR1 SEHNR, CDR2 FQNEAQ (reference sequence). The CDR3 reads CASSAGDSLHYGYTF. The CDR3 DNA is TGTGCCAGCTCCGCCGGGGACAGCCTACACTATGGCTACACCTTC.

This clone has just one count. The chain joins TRBV30 to TRBJ1-4; TRBD1 might be the D (5 bases). Trimming stripped 3 bases from V and 8 bases from J, with 16 bases between. CDR3 length: 14 amino acids. CDR1 is GTSNPN, CDR2 SVGIG, per germline (reference sequence). In nucleotides, the CDR3 is TGTGCCTGGAGGTTGGGGCAGGGAAGCGAAAAACTGTTTTTT. As protein: CAWRLGQGSEKLFF. The entire variable domain, with the rest obtained from reference TRBV30 and TRBJ1-4, is as follows: SQTIHQWPATLVQPVGSPLSLECTVEGTSNPNLYWYRQAAGRGLQLLFYSVGIGQISSEVPQNLSASRPQDRQFILSSKKLLLSDSGFYLCAWRLGQGSEKLFFGSGTQLSVL.

This clone was observed a few times. The chain links TRBV29-1 to TRBJ1-1; 7 nucleotides line up with TRBD1. J gave up 1 base and V 6 bases, and 14 bases lay outside the gene matches. The CDR3 is made up of 16 amino acids. Germline CDR1 and CDR2: SQVTM and ANQGSEA. The CDR3 reads CSVAPRTGTANTEAFF. CDR3 nucleotide sequence: TGCAGCGTCGCACCTAGAACCGGGACAGCGAACACTGAAGCTTTCTTT.

The chain carries TRBV7-9 and TRBJ2-7; perhaps D is TRBD1 or TRBD2 (5 bases each). There are 15 residues in the CDR3. V lost 3 bases and J 5 bases, leaving 17 bases between the germline ends. Germline CDR1 and CDR2: SEHNR and FQNEAQ (reference sequence). The CDR3, as DNA: TGTGCCAGCAGCTTTTGGTCAGGGAGAGGGAACGAGCAGTACTTC. Its protein is CASSFWSGRGNEQYF.